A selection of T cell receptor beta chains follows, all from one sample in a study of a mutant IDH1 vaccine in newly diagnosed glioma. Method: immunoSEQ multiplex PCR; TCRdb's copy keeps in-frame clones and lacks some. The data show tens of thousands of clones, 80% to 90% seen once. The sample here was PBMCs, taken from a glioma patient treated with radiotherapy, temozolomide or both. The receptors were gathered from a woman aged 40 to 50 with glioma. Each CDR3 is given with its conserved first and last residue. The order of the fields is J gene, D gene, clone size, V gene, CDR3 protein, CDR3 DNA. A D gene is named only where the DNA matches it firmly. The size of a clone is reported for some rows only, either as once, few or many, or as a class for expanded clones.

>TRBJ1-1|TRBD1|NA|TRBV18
CASSPDRTNTEAFF
TGTGCCAGCTCACCGGACAGGACGAACACTGAAGCTTTCTTT
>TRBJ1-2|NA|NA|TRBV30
CAWIQEGLEGYTF
TGTGCCTGGATACAAGAGGGGCTAGAGGGCTACACCTTC
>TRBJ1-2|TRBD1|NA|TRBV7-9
CASSPGQGEGGYTF
TGTGCCAGCAGCCCGGGACAGGGGGAAGGCGGCTACACCTTC
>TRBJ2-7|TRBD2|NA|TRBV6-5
CASSYSIAGSYEQYF
TGTGCCAGCAGTTACTCGATAGCGGGAAGCTACGAGCAGTACTTC
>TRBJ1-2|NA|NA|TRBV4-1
CASSQEIYYGYTF
TGCGCCAGCAGCCAAGAAATTTACTATGGCTACACCTTC
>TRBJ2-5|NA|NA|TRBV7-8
CASSYTDAAVGETQYF
TGTGCCAGCAGCTACACGGATGCCGCGGTTGGAGAGACCCAGTACTTC
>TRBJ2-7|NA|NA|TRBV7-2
CASSLASSPMAYEQYF
TGTGCCAGCAGCTTAGCTTCATCCCCCATGGCCTACGAGCAGTACTTC
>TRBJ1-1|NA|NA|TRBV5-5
CASSLVGEDTEAFF
TGTGCCAGCAGCTTGGTGGGGGAGGACACTGAAGCTTTCTTT
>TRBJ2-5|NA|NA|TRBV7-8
CASSLSGQIKETQYF
TGTGCCAGCAGCTTGTCCGGACAGATCAAAGAGACCCAGTACTTC
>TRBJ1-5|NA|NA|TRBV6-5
CASSQGAGSNQPQHF
TGTGCCAGCAGCCAAGGGGCAGGAAGCAATCAGCCCCAGCATTTT
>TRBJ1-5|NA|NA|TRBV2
CASTGGPWQPQHF
TGTGCCAGCACGGGGGGGCCCTGGCAGCCCCAGCATTTT
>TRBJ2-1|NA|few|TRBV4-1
CASSQGPTNYNEQFF
TGCGCCAGCAGCCAAGGACCGACCAATTACAATGAGCAGTTCTTC
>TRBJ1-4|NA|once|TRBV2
CASSEVTGLNEKLFF
TGTGCCAGCAGTGAAGTAACAGGTCTTAATGAAAAACTGTTTTTT
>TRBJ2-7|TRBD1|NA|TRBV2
CAGMTGAAYEQYF
TGTGCCGGGATGACAGGGGCTGCCTACGAGCAGTACTTC
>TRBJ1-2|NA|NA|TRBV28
CASSAPANYGYTF
TGTGCCAGCAGTGCCCCGGCTAACTATGGCTACACCTTC
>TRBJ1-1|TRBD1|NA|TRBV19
CASSSDRGTEAFF
TGTGCCAGTAGTTCGGACAGGGGAACTGAAGCTTTCTTT
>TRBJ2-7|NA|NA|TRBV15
CATSSYESLESLGEQYF
TGTGCCACCAGCTCTTACGAATCCCTAGAAAGTCTAGGCGAGCAGTACTTC
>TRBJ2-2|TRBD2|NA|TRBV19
CASSSGGGRDTGELFF
TGTGCCAGTAGTTCCGGGGGGGGTCGGGACACCGGGGAGCTGTTTTTT
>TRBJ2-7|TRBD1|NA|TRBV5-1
CASSWKGTAPTYEQYF
TGCGCCAGCAGCTGGAAAGGGACAGCTCCTACCTACGAGCAGTACTTC
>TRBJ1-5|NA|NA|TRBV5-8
CASSLGAEINQPQHF
TGTGCCAGCAGCTTGGGAGCGGAGATCAATCAGCCCCAGCATTTT
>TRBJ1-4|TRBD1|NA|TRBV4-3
CASSVRDRANEKLFF
TGCGCCAGCAGCGTCCGGGACAGGGCTAATGAAAAACTGTTTTTT
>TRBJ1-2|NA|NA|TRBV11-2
CASSSRGYGYTF
TGTGCCAGCAGCTCCCGGGGCTATGGCTACACCTTC
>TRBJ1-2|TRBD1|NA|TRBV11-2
CASSLVGRGNSGYTF
TGTGCCAGCAGCTTAGTGGGCAGGGGGAATTCCGGCTACACCTTC
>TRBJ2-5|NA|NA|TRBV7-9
CASSFWGGDWETQYF
TGTGCCAGCAGCTTCTGGGGGGGCGACTGGGAGACCCAGTACTTC
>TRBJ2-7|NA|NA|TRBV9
CASSVEGLDYEQYF
TGTGCCAGCAGCGTAGAGGGACTGGACTACGAGCAGTACTTC
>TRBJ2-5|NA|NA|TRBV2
CASSDTGIETQYF
TGTGCCAGCAGTGACACAGGAATAGAGACCCAGTACTTC
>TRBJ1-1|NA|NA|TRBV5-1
CASSRRDNTEAFF
TGCGCCAGCAGCCGCCGGGACAACACTGAAGCTTTCTTT
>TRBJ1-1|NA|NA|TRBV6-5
CASSYSGRTEAFF
TGTGCCAGCAGTTACTCGGGCAGGACTGAAGCTTTCTTT
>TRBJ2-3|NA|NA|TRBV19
CASSTSGARDTQYF
TGTGCCAGTAGTACATCAGGGGCAAGAGATACGCAGTATTTT
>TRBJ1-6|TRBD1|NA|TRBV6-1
CASSEWDRGSSYNSPLHF
TGTGCCAGCAGTGAATGGGACAGGGGTAGCTCCTATAATTCACCCCTCCACTTT
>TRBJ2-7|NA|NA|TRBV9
CASSPRNFVTYEQYF
TGTGCCAGCAGCCCCCGTAATTTCGTTACCTACGAGCAGTACTTC
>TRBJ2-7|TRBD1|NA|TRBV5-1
CASSLDPGQEFAQYF
TGCGCCAGCAGCTTGGACCCCGGACAGGAGTTCGCGCAGTACTTC
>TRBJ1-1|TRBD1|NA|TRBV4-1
CASSQPTGDRAEAFF
TGCGCCAGCAGCCAACCGACAGGGGATCGAGCTGAAGCTTTCTTT
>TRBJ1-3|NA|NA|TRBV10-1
CASPYPARNTGHTIYF
TGCGCCAGCCCGTACCCAGCTCGAAACACGGGCCACACCATATATTTT
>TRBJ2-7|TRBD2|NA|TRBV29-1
CSVTGTSGWYEQYF
TGCAGCGTCACTGGGACTAGCGGGTGGTACGAGCAGTACTTC
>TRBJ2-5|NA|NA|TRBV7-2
CASSPRVSALQETQYF
TGTGCCAGCAGCCCTCGGGTCTCGGCCTTACAAGAGACCCAGTACTTC
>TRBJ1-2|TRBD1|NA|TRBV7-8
CASSSAGTAYGYTF
TGTGCCAGCAGCTCAGCCGGGACAGCCTATGGCTACACCTTC
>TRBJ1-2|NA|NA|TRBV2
CAGSFDRYGYTF
TGTGCCGGTTCTTTCGATCGGTATGGCTACACCTTC
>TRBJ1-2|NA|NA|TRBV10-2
CASRLGPDYGYTF
TGCGCCAGCAGATTAGGGCCGGACTATGGCTACACCTTC
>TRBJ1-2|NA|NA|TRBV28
CASSSPGLRGYTF
TGTGCCAGCAGTTCACCCGGGCTAAGAGGCTACACCTTC
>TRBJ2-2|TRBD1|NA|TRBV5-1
CASSTTGVITGELFF
TGCGCCAGCAGCACAACAGGGGTCATCACCGGGGAGCTGTTTTTT
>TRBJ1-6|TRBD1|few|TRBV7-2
CASSPGTGNVGGNSPLHF
TGTGCCAGCAGCCCCGGGACAGGGAACGTCGGAGGAAATTCACCCCTCCACTTT
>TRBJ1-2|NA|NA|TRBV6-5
CASSSRTDNYGYTF
TGTGCCAGCAGTTCCAGGACAGATAACTATGGCTACACCTTC
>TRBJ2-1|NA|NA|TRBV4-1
CASSQKVPPYYPAKFNEQFF
TGCGCCAGCAGCCAAAAAGTCCCTCCTTACTACCCCGCGAAATTCAATGAGCAGTTCTTC
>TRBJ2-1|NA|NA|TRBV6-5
CASSYSGGYNEQFF
TGTGCCAGCAGTTACTCGGGGGGTTACAATGAGCAGTTCTTC
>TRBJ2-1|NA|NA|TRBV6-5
CASTSQDNEQFF
TGTGCCAGCACCTCTCAGGACAATGAGCAGTTCTTC
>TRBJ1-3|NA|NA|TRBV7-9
CAWAVDTIYF
TGTGCCTGGGCGGTAGACACCATATATTTT
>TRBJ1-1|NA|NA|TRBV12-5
CASGPFGGLTEAFF
TGTGCTAGTGGACCGTTTGGGGGGCTCACTGAAGCTTTCTTT
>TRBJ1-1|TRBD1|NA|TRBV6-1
CASTIGQASEAFF
TGTGCCAGCACTATTGGACAGGCGAGTGAAGCTTTCTTT
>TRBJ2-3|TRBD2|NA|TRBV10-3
CAISESQASGGGDTQYF
TGTGCCATCAGTGAGTCTCAAGCTAGCGGGGGGGGAGATACGCAGTATTTT
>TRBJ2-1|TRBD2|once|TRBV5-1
CASSLDRAGVNEQFF
TGCGCCAGCAGCTTGGATAGGGCGGGAGTCAATGAGCAGTTCTTC
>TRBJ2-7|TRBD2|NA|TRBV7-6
CASSRSGGASHEQYF
TGTGCCAGCAGTCGTAGCGGGGGGGCAAGCCACGAGCAGTACTTC
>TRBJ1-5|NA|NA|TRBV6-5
CASSYKGRNQPQHF
TGTGCCAGCAGTTACAAGGGACGCAATCAGCCCCAGCATTTT
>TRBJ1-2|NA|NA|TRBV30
CAWSVYEGYTF
TGTGCCTGGAGTGTATATGAAGGCTACACCTTC